This T cell receptor (beta chain) was documented in a study of identical twins. Study-level points and caveats: There is a chance that invariant MAIT and iNKT cells partially muddied zero-insertion analyses.

This clonotype was recorded at least ten times. Antigen: not known. A universal primer site was incorporated via template switching, and the cDNA contained unique molecular identifiers. TCRdb re-called the 5' RACE reads through MiXCR, storing one row per CDR3 protein. The sample has around 140,000 distinct CDR3 sequences, roughly 3.3% seen once; the top ten hold approximately 7.6%. This CDR3 comprises 15 residues. The germline V and J ends were trimmed by 5 bases and 2 bases, with 14 bases remaining between them. Germline CDR1 is SNHLY and CDR2 is FYNNEI. The sample taken for sequencing was memory T cells sorted from blood. The chain has TRBV2 and TRBJ2-3; D is perhaps TRBD1 or TRBD2 (5 bases each). The TCR comes from a man between 18 and 35 years old in good health. The CDR3 bases are TGTGCCAGCAGTAGGGACCGGAACCCCACAGATACGCAGTATTTT. Its protein is CASSRDRNPTDTQYF.